Presented here are 28 T cell receptor beta chains from one specimen sequenced in a study of molecular identifiers for immune sequencing clone quantification. TCRdb reprocessed the PCR reads with MiXCR, giving one entry per CDR3 protein. The top ten hold around 3.8% of the sample, which has some 100,000 distinct CDR3 sequences, roughly a third seen once. The material sequenced was naive CD8+ T cells from blood, with Jurkat cell RNA spiked in. Described subset: FACS-sorted CD8+CD4-CCR7+CD45RA+ naive T cells. The receptors come from a human donor in good health. Some libraries in this study had Jurkat cell RNA spiked in.

The J gene is TRBJ2-7, the V gene TRBV27; 7 bases agree with TRBD2. CDR1 is MNHEY and CDR2 is SMNVEV in the germline V gene (reference sequence). The CDR3 loop spans 12 amino acids. V shed 8 bases, J shed 7 bases, and the junction held 8 bases outside the gene matches. This CDR3 reads CASLGVAGEQYF. CDR3 coding DNA: TGTGCCAGCCTTGGGGTAGCGGGTGAGCAGTACTTC.

Note on this clonotype: This sequence may be a read error, since a much larger clone differs from it by one base. This chain uses TRBV11-2 with TRBJ2-3; TRBD1 might be the D (7 bases). Per germline, CDR1 SGHAT and CDR2 FQNNGV. The length of the CDR3 is 14 residues. Trimming pared 4 bases from V and 2 bases from J, leaving 10 bases between. CDR3 coding DNA: TGTGCCAGCAGCTGCGGGACAGCCACAGATACGCAGTATTTT. It encodes CASSCGTATDTQYF.

This chain uses TRBV13 with TRBJ1-4; D perhaps matches TRBD1 (5 bases). The V end lost 6 bases, the J end lost 8 bases, and 16 bases lay between the germline ends. The length of the CDR3 is 14 residues. Germline CDR1 PRHDT, CDR2 FYEKMQ (reference sequence). CDR3 protein: CASRARGSSEKLFF. DNA of the CDR3: TGTGCCAGCAGGGCACGGGGGTCTAGCGAAAAACTGTTTTTT.

J is TRBJ2-7 and V is TRBV5-1, with 9 nucleotides matching TRBD1. There are 15 residues in the CDR3. The germline V gene encodes CDR1 SGHRS and CDR2 YFSETQ. V was pared by 4 bases and J by 3 bases, with 8 bases of the junction left unmatched. This CDR3 reads CASSLGQGLLYEQYF. In nucleotides, the CDR3 is TGCGCCAGCAGCCTCGGACAGGGGCTTCTCTACGAGCAGTACTTC.

This chain joins TRBV19 and TRBJ2-2; D gene uncertain. The CDR3 totals 13 residues. Trimming removed 8 bases from V and 5 bases from J, with 12 bases in between. The germline CDR1 and CDR2 sequences are LNHDA and SQIVND (reference sequence). The chain's CDR3 is CASQPRGTGELFF. CDR3 coding DNA: TGTGCCAGTCAGCCGAGAGGAACCGGGGAGCTGTTTTTT.

In regard to this clonotype: The CDR3 carries no conserved terminal phenylalanine or tryptophan, so it likely arises from a read error. The DNA is left out, because the CDR3 cannot be placed on it with certainty; the CDR3 is given as TCRdb lists it. The CDR3 sequence is CASNLGQGAPYNPPLYL. V gene TRBV11-1 combines with J gene TRBJ1-6; TRBD1, as called in the table, went unchecked against the DNA. The CDR3 comprises 17 residues, both ends counted. The germline CDR1 and CDR2 sequences are SGHAT and FQDESV (reference sequence).

This clonotype was detected only a few times. V is TRBV6-2 or TRBV6-3 and J is TRBJ2-1; no reliable D call. V was shortened by 0 bases and J by 9 bases, with 3 bases between the two germline ends. The length of the CDR3 is 11 residues. Germline V gene sequence: CDR1 MNHEY, CDR2 SVGEGT. The DNA for the CDR3 is TGTGCCAGCAGTTACTCGGGTGAGCAGTTCTTC. This translates into CASSYSGEQFF.

This clonotype was seen only once. A read error is possible here, since a much larger clone lies one base away. This rearrangement joins TRBV12-3 or TRBV12-4 to TRBJ2-5, with a weak D call TRBD2 (6 bases). CDR3 length: 17 amino acids. The V and J ends lost 5 bases and 1 base respectively, with 20 bases between them. The CDR3 DNA is TGTGCCAGCAGTACTCCTTCCCCCATGGGGGGCCAAGAGACCCAGTACTTC. It is translated as CASSTPSPMGGQETQYF.

This clonotype is a singleton in its sample. The conserved final phenylalanine or tryptophan is absent from the CDR3, which likely points to a read error. This sequence joins TRBV7-2 and TRBJ1-5, with no clear D. Germline loops: CDR1 SGHTA, CDR2 FQGNSA. The V end lost 5 bases, the J end lost 4 bases, and 9 bases lay between the germline ends. CDR3 length: 13 amino acids. This CDR3 is CASSPGRNQPQHL. The CDR3 DNA is TGTGCCAGCAGCCCAGGACGGAATCAGCCCCAGCATCTT.

The rearrangement uses TRBV6-2 or TRBV6-3 and TRBJ2-3; D is undetermined. The CDR3 spans 19 residues. The germline V gene encodes CDR1 MNHEY and CDR2 SVGEGT. Trimming left V 1 base short and J 0 bases short, with 20 bases between. The CDR3: CASSYFIDQEVTSTDTQYF. CDR3 nucleotide sequence: TGTGCCAGCAGTTACTTCATTGACCAAGAAGTAACTAGCACAGATACGCAGTATTTT.

This clonotype was counted a few times. V gene TRBV19 combines with J gene TRBJ2-3; D gene uncertain. Trimming removed 6 bases from V and 1 base from J, with 8 bases in between. Germline lookup yields CDR1 LNHDA and CDR2 SQIVND (reference sequence). The CDR3 covers 13 residues. CDR3 sequence: CASRDDGTDTQYF. The CDR3, as DNA: TGTGCCAGTAGGGATGACGGCACAGATACGCAGTATTTT. Complete variable domain (other parts from reference TRBV19 and TRBJ2-3): DGGITQSPKYLFRKEGQNVTLSCEQNLNHDAMYWYRQDPGQGLRLIYYSQIVNDFQKGDIAEGYSVSREKKESFPLTVTSAQKNPTAFYLCASRDDGTDTQYFGPGTRLTVL.

Comment on this clonotype: This may be a read error, as it is one base from a much larger clone. The rearrangement links TRBV6-2 or TRBV6-3 to TRBJ2-7; D is perhaps TRBD2 (6 bases). Germline V gene sequence: CDR1 MNHEY, CDR2 SVGEGT. V was cut by 7 bases and J by 5 bases, with 15 bases left in between. CDR3 length equals 13 residues. CDR3 region: CASTDGGFDEQYF. The CDR3 DNA reads as TGTGCCAGCACCGACGGGGGATTTGACGAGCAGTACTTC.

The chain has TRBV19 and TRBJ2-5; possible D gene TRBD1, 6 bases. Germline V gene lookup returns CDR1 LNHDA and CDR2 SQIVND (reference sequence). CDR3 length equals 15 residues. Trimming removed 4 bases from V and 4 bases from J, with 16 bases in between. CDR3 in DNA: TGTGCCAGTAGTACTCACCGAACAGGGAGAGAGACCCAGTACTTC. Protein: CASSTHRTGRETQYF.

A note on this clonotype: A much more abundant neighbour one base away suggests this may be a read error. The chain recombines TRBV28 with TRBJ1-5, with D perhaps matching TRBD1 (6 bases). Germline CDR1 reads MDHEN; CDR2 reads SYDVKM. The length of the CDR3 is 14 residues. Trimming cost V 5 bases and J 5 bases, with 13 bases left between them. The CDR3 sequence is CASSVGGYHQPQHF. CDR3 DNA: TGTGCCAGCAGTGTAGGGGGATACCATCAGCCCCAGCATTTT.

A word on this clonotype: A much larger clone is a single base away; this may be a read error. V is TRBV5-5 and J is TRBJ2-3; no firm D call. The V gene lost 3 bases and the J gene lost 3 bases, with 5 bases spanning the gap. CDR1 SGHKS and CDR2 YYEKEE come from the germline V gene (reference sequence). The CDR3 covers 12 residues. DNA of the CDR3: TGTGCCAGCAGCTGGTGGACAGATACGCAGTATTTT. Translating it yields CASSWWTDTQYF.

This clonotype was observed many times. The rearrangement uses TRBV13 and TRBJ2-5; possible D gene TRBD2, 6 bases. CDR3 length: 18 residues. Looked up from germline, CDR1 is PRHDT and CDR2 is FYEKMQ (reference sequence). Trimming cost V 3 bases and J 5 bases, with 25 bases left between them. The DNA of the CDR3 is TGTGCCAGCAGCTTTTTTCCGCCCTCTTCGGCGGGGTTGGAGACCCAGTACTTC. This translates into CASSFFPPSSAGLETQYF.

This clonotype turned up a few times. The V gene is TRBV20-1, the J gene TRBJ2-7; TRBD1 aligns across 10 bases. Germline V lookup: CDR1 DFQATT, CDR2 SNEGSKA (reference sequence). This CDR3 has 12 amino acids. V lost 8 bases, J lost 6 bases, and 7 bases stayed unmatched. The CDR3 DNA follows: TGCAGTACCCCGACAGGGGGCGGCGAGCAGTACTTC. Translated, it gives CSTPTGGGEQYF.

V and J are TRBV14 and TRBJ1-1; TRBD1 matches 8 bases. The germline gives CDR1 SGHDN, CDR2 FVKESK. With V trimmed by 0 bases and J by 1 base, 7 bases remained unmatched. The CDR3 totals 17 residues. The CDR3 sequence is CASSQDRGRGPNTEAFF. In nucleotides, the CDR3 is TGTGCCAGCAGCCAAGATCGGGGCAGGGGGCCGAACACTGAAGCTTTCTTT.

The V call is TRBV27, the J call TRBJ2-3; 7 bases agree with TRBD2. J was trimmed by 6 bases and V by 2 bases; bases with no gene match: 11. Germline values: CDR1 MNHEY, CDR2 SMNVEV (reference sequence). This CDR3 has 16 amino acids. Here the CDR3 reads CASSLAGAPLTDTQYF. As DNA, the CDR3 is TGTGCCAGCAGTTTAGCGGGAGCCCCCCTAACTGATACGCAGTATTTT.

This sequence joins TRBV6-2 or TRBV6-3 and TRBJ2-5; 8 bases match TRBD2. V shed 6 bases and J 9 bases; nucleotides not matched to a gene: 21. The CDR3 consists of 17 residues. Germline V gene sequence: CDR1 MNHEY, CDR2 SVGEGT. CDR3 nucleotides: TGTGCCAGCAGGTACGGAGGTGGACTAGCACCTATCTGGGCCCAGTACTTC. This translates into CASRYGGGLAPIWAQYF.

The sample holds a few counts of this clonotype. This chain connects TRBV27 to TRBJ2-2; D unresolved. Deletions cut 0 bases from V and 4 bases from J, with 9 bases between. The CDR3 covers 15 residues. Germline V gene lookup returns CDR1 MNHEY and CDR2 SMNVEV (reference sequence). In DNA form, the CDR3 reads TGTGCCAGCAGTTTATCTCTCGATACCACCGGGGAGCTGTTTTTT. Its protein is CASSLSLDTTGELFF.

On this clonotype: Germline is not matched at one junction end, which may reflect a read error. In DNA form, the CDR3 reads TGTGCCAGCAGTTTTCCGGGAATCTCATCGGGGAGCAATCAGCCCCAGCAATTT. Protein product: CASSFPGISSGSNQPQQF. This sequence joins TRBV6-2 or TRBV6-3 and TRBJ1-5, with no clear D. CDR1 is MNHEY and CDR2 is SVGEGT in the germline V gene. The CDR3 is 18 residues long.

About this clonotype: One end of the junction fails to match germline, which may point to a read error. The genes are TRBV27 and TRBJ2-3; TRBD2 matches at 11 bases. The CDR3 runs 16 residues. Germline V gives CDR1 MNHEY, CDR2 SMNVEV (reference sequence). The CDR3 region is CACSPVAGGPLDTLYF. The CDR3, as DNA: TGTGCCTGCAGTCCTGTAGCGGGAGGGCCGCTTGATACGCTGTATTTT.

V and J are TRBV6-2 or TRBV6-3 and TRBJ2-1; 8 nucleotides agree with TRBD1. This CDR3 has 15 residues. CDR1 and CDR2 from the germline V gene are MNHEY and SVGEGT. J gave up 2 bases and V 8 bases, and 8 bases lay outside the gene matches. The CDR3 here is CASVLDRGAYNEQFF. The CDR3 nucleotides read TGTGCCAGCGTATTAGACAGGGGTGCCTACAATGAGCAGTTCTTC.

This clonotype was counted ten times or more. The chain uses TRBV5-1 and TRBJ1-1; D gene ambiguous. V was trimmed by 8 bases and J by 8 bases, leaving 16 bases between them. Germline loops: CDR1 SGHRS, CDR2 YFSETQ. The CDR3 runs to 12 residues. The DNA for the CDR3 is TGCGCCAGTAGAACAAATGCCCTCGAAGCTTTCTTT. Its protein is CASRTNALEAFF.

This clonotype was counted a few times. The V and J genes are TRBV19 and TRBJ1-5; D is ambiguous. Germline V CDR1 and CDR2: LNHDA, SQIVND (reference sequence). Trimming removed 5 bases at V and 7 bases at J, with 9 bases between. CDR3 length: 12 amino acids. The CDR3 nucleotides read TGTGCCAGTAGTGGAGGTGGGCAGCCCCAGCATTTT. Protein product: CASSGGGQPQHF. Full variable domain (rest looked up from reference TRBV19 and TRBJ1-5): DGGITQSPKYLFRKEGQNVTLSCEQNLNHDAMYWYRQDPGQGLRLIYYSQIVNDFQKGDIAEGYSVSREKKESFPLTVTSAQKNPTAFYLCASSGGGQPQHFGDGTRLSIL.

This clonotype was seen at least ten times. The chain combines TRBV29-1 with TRBJ2-3, with D possibly TRBD1 on 7 matching bases. This CDR3 has 13 residues. CDR1 and CDR2 (germline): SQVTM, ANQGSEA. Trimming removed 5 bases from V and 4 bases from J, with 13 bases in between. DNA for the CDR3: TGCAGCGTTCAGGGGGGACCAGCAGATACGCAGTATTTT. This translates into CSVQGGPADTQYF.

In this sample, this clonotype turned up many times. This chain joins TRBV28 and TRBJ1-1; 7 bases agree with TRBD1. CDR1 is MDHEN and CDR2 is SYDVKM in the germline V gene. Trimming cost V 7 bases and J 5 bases; bases outside gene matches: 4. The CDR3 sequence is 12 residues long. The CDR3 bases are TGTGCCAGCATTGGCAGGGGGACTGAAGCTTTCTTT. Translated: CASIGRGTEAFF.